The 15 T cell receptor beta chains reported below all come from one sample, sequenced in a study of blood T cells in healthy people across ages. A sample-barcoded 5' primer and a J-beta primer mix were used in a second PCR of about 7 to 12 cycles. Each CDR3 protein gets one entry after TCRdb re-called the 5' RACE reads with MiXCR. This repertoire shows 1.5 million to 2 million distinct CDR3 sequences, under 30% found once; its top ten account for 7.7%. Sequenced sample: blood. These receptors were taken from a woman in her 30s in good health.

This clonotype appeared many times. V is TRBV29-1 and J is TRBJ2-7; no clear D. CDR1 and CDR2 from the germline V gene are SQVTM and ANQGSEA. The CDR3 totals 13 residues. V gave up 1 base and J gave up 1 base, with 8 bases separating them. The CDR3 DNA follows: TGCAGCGTTGAAGTTCCGGATTCCTACGAGCAGTACTTC. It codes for CSVEVPDSYEQYF.

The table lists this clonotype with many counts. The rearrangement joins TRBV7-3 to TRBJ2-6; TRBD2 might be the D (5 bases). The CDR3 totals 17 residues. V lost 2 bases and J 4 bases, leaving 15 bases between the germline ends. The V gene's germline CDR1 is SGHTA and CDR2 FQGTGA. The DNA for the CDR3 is TGTGCCAGCAGCTTATACGGTGGGAGTCTCGGGGCCAACGTCCTGACTTTC. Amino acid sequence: CASSLYGGSLGANVLTF.

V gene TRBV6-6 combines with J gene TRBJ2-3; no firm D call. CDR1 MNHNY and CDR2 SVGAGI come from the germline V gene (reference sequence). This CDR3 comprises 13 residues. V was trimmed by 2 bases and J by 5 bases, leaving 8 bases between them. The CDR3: CASSYRVGDTQYF. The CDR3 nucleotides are TGTGCCAGCAGTTACAGGGTTGGAGATACGCAGTATTTT.

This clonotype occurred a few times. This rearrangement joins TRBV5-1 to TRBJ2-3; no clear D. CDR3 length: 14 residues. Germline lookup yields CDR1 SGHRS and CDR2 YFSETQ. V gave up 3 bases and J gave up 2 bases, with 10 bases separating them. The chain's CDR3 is CASSSPSNTDTQYF. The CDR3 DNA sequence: TGCGCCAGCAGCTCCCCCAGCAACACAGATACGCAGTATTTT.

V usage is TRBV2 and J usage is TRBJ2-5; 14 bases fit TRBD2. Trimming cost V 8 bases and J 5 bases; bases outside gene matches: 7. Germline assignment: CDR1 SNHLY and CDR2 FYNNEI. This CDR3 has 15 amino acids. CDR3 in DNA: TGTGCCAGCGGGACTAGCGGGAGAGTCGAGGAGACCCAGTACTTC. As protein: CASGTSGRVEETQYF.

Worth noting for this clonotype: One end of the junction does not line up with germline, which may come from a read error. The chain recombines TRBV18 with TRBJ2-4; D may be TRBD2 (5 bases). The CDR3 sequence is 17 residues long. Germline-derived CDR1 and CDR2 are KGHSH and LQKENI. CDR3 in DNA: TGTGCCAGCTCACCATTTCAAAGTGAGCTAGCCAAAAACTTTCAGTACTTC. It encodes CASSPFQSELAKNFQYF.

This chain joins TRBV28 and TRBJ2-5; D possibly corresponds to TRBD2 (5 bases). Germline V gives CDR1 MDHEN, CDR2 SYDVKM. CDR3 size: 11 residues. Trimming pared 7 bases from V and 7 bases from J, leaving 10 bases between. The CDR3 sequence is CASTSGRTQYF. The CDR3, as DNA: TGTGCCAGCACGAGCGGCAGGACCCAGTACTTC. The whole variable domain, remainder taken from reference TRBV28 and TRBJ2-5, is DVKVTQSSRYLVKRTGEKVFLECVQDMDHENMFWYRQDPGLGLRLIYFSYDVKMKEKGDIPEGYSVSREKKERFSLILESASTNQTSMYLCASTSGRTQYFGPGTRLLVL.

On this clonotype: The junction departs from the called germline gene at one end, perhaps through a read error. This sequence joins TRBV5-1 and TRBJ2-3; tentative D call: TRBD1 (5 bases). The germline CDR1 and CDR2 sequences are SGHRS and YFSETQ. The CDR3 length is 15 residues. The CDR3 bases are TGCGCCGGCAGCCCCGCTAGGGGTTACACAGATACGCAGTATTTT. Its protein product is CAGSPARGYTDTQYF. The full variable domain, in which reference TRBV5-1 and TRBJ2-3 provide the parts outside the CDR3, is KAGVTQTPRYLIKTRGQQVTLSCSPISGHRSVSWYQQTPGQGLQFLFEYFSETQRNKGNFPGRFSGRQFSNSRSEMNVSTLELGDSALYLCAGSPARGYTDTQYFGPGTRLTVL.

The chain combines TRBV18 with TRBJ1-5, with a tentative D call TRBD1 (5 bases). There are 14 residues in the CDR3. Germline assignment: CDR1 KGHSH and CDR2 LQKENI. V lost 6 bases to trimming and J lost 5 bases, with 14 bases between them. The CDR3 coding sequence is TGTGCCAGCTCGCAGGGTTTAGGGGATCAGCCCCAGCATTTT. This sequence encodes CASSQGLGDQPQHF.

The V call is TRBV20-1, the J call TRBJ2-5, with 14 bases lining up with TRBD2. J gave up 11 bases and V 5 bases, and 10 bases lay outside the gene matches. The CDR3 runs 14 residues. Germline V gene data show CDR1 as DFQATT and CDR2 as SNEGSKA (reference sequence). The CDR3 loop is CSASWTSGGYEQYF. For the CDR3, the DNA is TGCAGTGCTTCGTGGACTAGCGGGGGGTATGAGCAGTACTTC.

The CDR3 DNA reads TGTGCCAGCAGCCGGGGGCTCCCCTACGAGCAGTACTTC. Amino acids: CASSRGLPYEQYF. This chain links TRBV27 with TRBJ2-7; D assignment may be TRBD1 or TRBD2 (6 bases each). V lost 6 bases and J 2 bases, leaving 11 bases between the germline ends. Per the germline V gene, CDR1 is MNHEY and CDR2 is SMNVEV (reference sequence). This CDR3 region has 13 residues.

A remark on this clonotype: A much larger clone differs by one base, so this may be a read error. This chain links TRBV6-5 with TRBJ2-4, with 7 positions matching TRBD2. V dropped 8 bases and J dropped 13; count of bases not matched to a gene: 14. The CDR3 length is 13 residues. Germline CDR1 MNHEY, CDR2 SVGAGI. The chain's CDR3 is CASRLALNNEQYF. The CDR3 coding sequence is TGTGCCAGCCGACTAGCCCTAAACAATGAGCAGTACTTC.

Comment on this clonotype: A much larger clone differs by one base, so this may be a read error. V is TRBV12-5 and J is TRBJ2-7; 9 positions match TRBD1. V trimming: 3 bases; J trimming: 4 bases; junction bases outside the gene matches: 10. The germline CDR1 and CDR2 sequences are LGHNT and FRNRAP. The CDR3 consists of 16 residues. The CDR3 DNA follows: TGTGCTAGTGGTTTCCCCGTCGGGACAGGGCAGTACGAGCAGTACTTC. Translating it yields CASGFPVGTGQYEQYF.

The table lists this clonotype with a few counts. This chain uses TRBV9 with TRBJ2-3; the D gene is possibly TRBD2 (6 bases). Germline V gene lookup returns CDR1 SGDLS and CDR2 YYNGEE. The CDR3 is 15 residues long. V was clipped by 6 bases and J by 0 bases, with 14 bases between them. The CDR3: CASTSGGRSTDTQYF. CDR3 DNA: TGTGCCAGCACCTCCGGGGGAAGAAGCACAGATACGCAGTATTTT.

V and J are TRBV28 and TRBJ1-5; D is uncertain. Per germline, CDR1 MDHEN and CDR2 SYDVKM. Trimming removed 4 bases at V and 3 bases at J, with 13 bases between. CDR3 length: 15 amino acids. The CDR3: CASSWGLHPNQPQHF. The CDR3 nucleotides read TGTGCCAGCAGTTGGGGTCTTCACCCCAATCAGCCCCAGCATTTT.